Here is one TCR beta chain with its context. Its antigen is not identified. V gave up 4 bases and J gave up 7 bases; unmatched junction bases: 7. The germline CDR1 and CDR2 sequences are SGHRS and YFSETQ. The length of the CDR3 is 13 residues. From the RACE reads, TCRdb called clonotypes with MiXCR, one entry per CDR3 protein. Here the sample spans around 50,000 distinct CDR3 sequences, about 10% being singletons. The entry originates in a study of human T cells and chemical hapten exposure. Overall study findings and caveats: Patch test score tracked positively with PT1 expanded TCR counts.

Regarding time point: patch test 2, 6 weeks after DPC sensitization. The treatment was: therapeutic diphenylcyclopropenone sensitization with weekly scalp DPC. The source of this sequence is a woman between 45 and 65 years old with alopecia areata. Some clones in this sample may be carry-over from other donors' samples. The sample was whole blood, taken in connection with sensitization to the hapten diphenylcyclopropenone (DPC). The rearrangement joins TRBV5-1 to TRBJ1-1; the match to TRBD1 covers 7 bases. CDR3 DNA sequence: TGCGCCAGCAGCCAAGGGACAGTAATTGAAGCTTTCTTT. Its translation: CASSQGTVIEAFF.